This TCR beta chain was captured in a study of blood T cell repertoires in COVID-19. Study details: Donors in the United States, Italy and Spain gave samples during acute or convalescent COVID-19. PBMCs, B-cell-depleted T cells, or T cells provided the cDNA or gDNA that made up the material.

Per the authors' pipeline: Reference gene primer amplification gave nucleated cell count estimates. Sequenced by immunoSEQ multiplex PCR; TCRdb stores in-frame clones only, minus some. From that table come the V and J calls and clone size; the DNA was used to work out D and trimming. The profile shows around 160,000 clones, roughly 82% of them singletons. Trimming shortened V by 0 bases and J by 4 bases, and 6 bases separated the two germline ends. The CDR3 loop spans 13 amino acids. Germline loops: CDR1 SGHNT, CDR2 YYREEE (reference sequence). The cohort comprised adults aged 18 to 89 years residing in approximately 25 US areas.

Sample: PBMCs or T cells enriched from blood (not recorded which). The TCR originated in a middle-aged man who had recovered from COVID-19. The V and J genes are TRBV5-4 and TRBJ2-3; tentatively, D is TRBD1 (5 bases). Here the CDR3 DNA reads TGTGCCAGCAGCTTGGGACAGTCAGATACGCAGTATTTT. It codes for CASSLGQSDTQYF.